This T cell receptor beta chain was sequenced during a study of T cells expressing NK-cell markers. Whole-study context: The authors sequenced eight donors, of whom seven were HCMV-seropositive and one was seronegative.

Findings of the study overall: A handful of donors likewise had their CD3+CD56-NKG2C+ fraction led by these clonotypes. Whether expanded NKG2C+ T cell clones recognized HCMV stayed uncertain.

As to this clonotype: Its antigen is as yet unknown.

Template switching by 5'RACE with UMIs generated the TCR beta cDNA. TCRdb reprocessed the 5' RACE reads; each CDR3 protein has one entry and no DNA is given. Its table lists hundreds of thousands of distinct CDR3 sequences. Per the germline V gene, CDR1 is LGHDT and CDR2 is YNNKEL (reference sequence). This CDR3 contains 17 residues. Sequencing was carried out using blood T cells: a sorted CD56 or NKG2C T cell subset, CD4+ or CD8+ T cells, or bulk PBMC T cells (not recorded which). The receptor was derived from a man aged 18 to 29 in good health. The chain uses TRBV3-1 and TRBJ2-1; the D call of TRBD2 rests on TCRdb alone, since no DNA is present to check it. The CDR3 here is CASSQSLSGSVVNEQFF.